Listed below are T cell receptor beta chains from one sample, sequenced in a study of T cells in Graves' hyperthyroidism and ophthalmopathy. TCRdb called the multiplex PCR reads again in MiXCR, with one record for every CDR3 protein. The data contain a few hundred thousand distinct CDR3 sequences, about a fifth of them seen just once; the ten biggest clones take up around two fifths. The sample taken for sequencing was blood. Receptors originate from a man between 18 and 29 years old with Graves' ophthalmopathy. CDR3s include the opening cysteine and the closing phenylalanine or tryptophan. The order of the fields is V gene, J gene, clone size, D gene, CDR3 DNA, CDR3 protein. D genes are given only for firm matches. Some rows mark clone size as missing; the rest say once, few, many or name a class of expanded clone.

V: TRBV7-9; J: TRBJ2-5; size: many; D: TRBD2; DNA: TGTGCCAGCAGCTCCACCGGGAGGGTGGGAGAGACCCAGTACTTC; CDR3: CASSSTGRVGETQYF
V: TRBV7-2; J: TRBJ2-1; size: many; D: .; DNA: TGTGCCAGCAGCCCGGACAGTTTTAACAATGAGCAGTTCTTC; CDR3: CASSPDSFNNEQFF
V: TRBV25-1; J: TRBJ2-1; size: .; D: .; DNA: TGTGCCAGCAGTCGGTTGAGCGGTCCGTACAATGAGCAGTTCTTC; CDR3: CASSRLSGPYNEQFF
V: TRBV12-5; J: TRBJ1-2; size: many; D: .; DNA: TGTGCTAGTGGTCGCCAGGACGGATACGATGGCTACACCTTC; CDR3: CASGRQDGYDGYTF
V: TRBV3-1; J: TRBJ1-1; size: many; D: .; DNA: TGTGCCAGCAGCCCTCAAGGGACGGCGAACACTGAAGCTTTCTTT; CDR3: CASSPQGTANTEAFF
V: TRBV12-3/TRBV12-4; J: TRBJ2-3; size: few; D: .; DNA: TGTGCCAGCAACGAGGGAGAAGGAAGGGCAGATACGCAGTATTTT; CDR3: CASNEGEGRADTQYF
V: TRBV15; J: TRBJ1-2; size: many; D: TRBD1; DNA: TGTGCCACCAGCAGAGAAGTCGGAGGGGGCGTCCGGTACGGCTACACCTTC; CDR3: CATSREVGGGVRYGYTF
V: TRBV11-2; J: TRBJ2-1; size: many; D: .; DNA: TGTGCCAGCAGCTCATCTGATAGCCCCCCCTACAATGAGCAGTTCTTC; CDR3: CASSSSDSPPYNEQFF
V: TRBV11-2; J: TRBJ2-2; size: many; D: TRBD2; DNA: TGTGCCAGCAGCCACTATAGCGGGGGGGCCGGCACCGGGGAGCTGTTTTTT; CDR3: CASSHYSGGAGTGELFF
V: TRBV2; J: TRBJ1-6; size: many; D: TRBD1; DNA: TGTGCCAGCAGTGAGGAGGGACAGTTCCACGCTGGTAATTCACCCCTCCACTTT; CDR3: CASSEEGQFHAGNSPLHF
V: TRBV4-1; J: TRBJ1-5; size: few; D: .; DNA: TGCGCCAGCAGCCAAGATGCGGGCGGCCTGAATCAGCCCCAGCATTTT; CDR3: CASSQDAGGLNQPQHF
V: TRBV5-5; J: TRBJ1-6; size: .; D: .; DNA: TGTGCCAGCAGCTCCTCGGCGATAGGGGATTCACCCCTCCACTTT; CDR3: CASSSSAIGDSPLHF
V: TRBV5-1; J: TRBJ2-5; size: .; D: TRBD1; DNA: TGCGCCAGCAGCGCGGACAGGGTTCGAGAGACCCAGTACTTC; CDR3: CASSADRVRETQYF
V: TRBV12-3/TRBV12-4; J: TRBJ1-5; size: many; D: .; DNA: TGTGCCAGCAACTCAGGGGAAGGGGGCAATCAGCCCCAGCATTTT; CDR3: CASNSGEGGNQPQHF
V: TRBV12-3/TRBV12-4; J: TRBJ1-4; size: many; D: TRBD1; DNA: TGTGCCAGCAGTTGGTCAGGGGGCGCGAAGGAAAAACTGTTTTTT; CDR3: CASSWSGGAKEKLFF
V: TRBV4-1; J: TRBJ1-1; size: .; D: .; DNA: TGCGCCAGCAGCCAAGAGAGGCCGGGGGGCACTGAAGCTTTCTTT; CDR3: CASSQERPGGTEAFF
V: TRBV18; J: TRBJ1-5; size: many; D: .; DNA: TGTGCCAGCTCACCCGAGGGGATGTTAGGACAGCCCCAGCATTTT; CDR3: CASSPEGMLGQPQHF
V: TRBV12-3/TRBV12-4; J: TRBJ2-3; size: many; D: .; DNA: TGTGCCAGCAGTTCAGGGTCCGCAGATACGCAGTATTTT; CDR3: CASSSGSADTQYF
V: TRBV6-2/TRBV6-3; J: TRBJ2-3; size: many; D: .; DNA: TGTGCCAGCAGTTACGATGACGGAACAGATACGCAGTATTTT; CDR3: CASSYDDGTDTQYF
V: TRBV7-2; J: TRBJ2-1; size: many; D: .; DNA: TGTGCCAGCAGCTCGCGGGGTCCCAATGAGCAGTTCTTC; CDR3: CASSSRGPNEQFF
V: TRBV6-5; J: TRBJ1-2; size: .; D: .; DNA: TGTGCCAGCAGTTATGGGTATGGCTACACCTTC; CDR3: CASSYGYGYTF
V: TRBV12-5; J: TRBJ1-2; size: .; D: .; DNA: TGTGCTAGTGGTTTGAGTGACCGGGACTATAACTATGGCTACACCTTC; CDR3: CASGLSDRDYNYGYTF
V: TRBV5-1; J: TRBJ2-5; size: .; D: .; DNA: TGCGCCAGCTCCTTTGATCCGGACCTGTCAGAGACCCAGTACTTC; CDR3: CASSFDPDLSETQYF
V: TRBV27; J: TRBJ2-1; size: .; D: .; DNA: TGTGCCAGCAGTTTCAAAGGGCCCTACAATGAGCAGTTCTTC; CDR3: CASSFKGPYNEQFF
V: TRBV7-3; J: TRBJ1-4; size: .; D: TRBD1; DNA: TGTGCCAGCAGCTTATGGGGTACTGGACAGGTGGCTGGTTTAACTAATGAAAAACTGTTTTTT; CDR3: CASSLWGTGQVAGLTNEKLFF
V: TRBV6-1; J: TRBJ1-5; size: many; D: TRBD1; DNA: TGTGCCAGCAGTGATGGACAGGAAAATCAGCCCCAGCATTTT; CDR3: CASSDGQENQPQHF
V: TRBV6-1; J: TRBJ2-1; size: many; D: TRBD2; DNA: TGTGCCAGCAGATCCCCGGGACTAGCTTACTACAATGAGCAGTTCTTC; CDR3: CASRSPGLAYYNEQFF
V: TRBV5-1; J: TRBJ1-1; size: once; D: .; DNA: TGCGCCAGCTCCGGAGGCGGGGGCGGGAACACTGAAGCTTTCTTT; CDR3: CASSGGGGGNTEAFF
V: TRBV5-1; J: TRBJ2-3; size: .; D: TRBD2; DNA: TGCGCCAGCTACCCTAGCGGGAGCACAGATACGCAGTATTTT; CDR3: CASYPSGSTDTQYF
V: TRBV2; J: TRBJ2-3; size: .; D: TRBD1; DNA: TGTGCCAGCAGAGACACGCGGATTACAGGGGGTAGGGGGTCAGATACGCAGTATTTT; CDR3: CASRDTRITGGRGSDTQYF
V: TRBV6-1; J: TRBJ2-7; size: few; D: TRBD1; DNA: TGTGCCAGCAGGACGGGACAGGGTATGTACGAGCAGTACTTC; CDR3: CASRTGQGMYEQYF
V: TRBV5-1; J: TRBJ2-3; size: many; D: .; DNA: TGCGCCAGCAGCGGCAGGGATACGGATACGCAGTATTTT; CDR3: CASSGRDTDTQYF
V: TRBV29-1; J: TRBJ1-3; size: .; D: .; DNA: TGCAGCGTTGGTTGGTCCGCAGACACCATATATTTT; CDR3: CSVGWSADTIYF
V: TRBV28; J: TRBJ2-5; size: .; D: TRBD1; DNA: TGTGCCAGCAGTTTTCCGACAGGGGGCCAAGAGACCCAGTACTTC; CDR3: CASSFPTGGQETQYF
V: TRBV5-1; J: TRBJ2-2; size: many; D: .; DNA: TGCGCCAGCAGCTATCAGGGTACCGGGGAGCTGTTTTTT; CDR3: CASSYQGTGELFF
V: TRBV29-1; J: TRBJ2-3; size: .; D: .; DNA: TGCAGCGTTGAAGATTATGGCCGACTCACAGATACGCAGTATTTT; CDR3: CSVEDYGRLTDTQYF
V: TRBV2; J: TRBJ2-5; size: many; D: TRBD1; DNA: TGTGCCAGCCTCGACAGGGACCGACAAGAGACCCAGTACTTC; CDR3: CASLDRDRQETQYF
V: TRBV7-9; J: TRBJ1-1; size: many; D: .; DNA: TGTGCCAGCAGTCGCCCAGAGGATCGCACTGAAGCTTTCTTT; CDR3: CASSRPEDRTEAFF
V: TRBV7-9; J: TRBJ1-4; size: .; D: .; DNA: TGTGCCAGCAGCTTAGACGAAGATGAAAAACTGTTTTTT; CDR3: CASSLDEDEKLFF
V: TRBV18; J: TRBJ1-3; size: many; D: .; DNA: TGTGCCAGCTCACCTAGCTCGTATGGAAACACCATATATTTT; CDR3: CASSPSSYGNTIYF
V: TRBV7-6; J: TRBJ2-2; size: few; D: .; DNA: TGTGCCAGCAGCTTAGCGCTACCAGGCACCGGGGAGCTGTTTTTT; CDR3: CASSLALPGTGELFF
V: TRBV11-2; J: TRBJ2-7; size: many; D: TRBD2; DNA: TGTGCCAGCAGCTTAGGCCCCACGACGGGAGGCTACGAGCAGTACTTC; CDR3: CASSLGPTTGGYEQYF
V: TRBV18; J: TRBJ2-5; size: many; D: .; DNA: TGTGCCAGCTCACCTAGGCAGACCGAAGAGACCCAGTACTTC; CDR3: CASSPRQTEETQYF
V: TRBV5-1; J: TRBJ2-7; size: once; D: TRBD1; DNA: TGCGCCAGCAGCTCTACAGGGGGCGCCGGAAACGAGCAGTACTTC; CDR3: CASSSTGGAGNEQYF
V: TRBV19; J: TRBJ1-5; size: few; D: TRBD1; DNA: TGTGCCAGTAGGACAGGGGGCGCGGGCAATCAGCCCCAGCATTTT; CDR3: CASRTGGAGNQPQHF
V: TRBV29-1; J: TRBJ1-2; size: few; D: TRBD1; DNA: TGCAGCGTCAGGGACAGGGGAAGCTATGGCTACACCTTC; CDR3: CSVRDRGSYGYTF
V: TRBV20-1; J: TRBJ2-7; size: .; D: .; DNA: TGCAGTGCCCCCACGCTTACCAACGAGCAGTACTTC; CDR3: CSAPTLTNEQYF
V: TRBV7-2; J: TRBJ1-2; size: many; D: .; DNA: TGTGCCAGCAGCCCTTACCGGGAGGTGAGAGGCTACACCTTC; CDR3: CASSPYREVRGYTF
V: TRBV12-3/TRBV12-4; J: TRBJ2-2; size: .; D: .; DNA: TGTGCCAGCAGTTTATCGGGGGTCGGGGAGCTGTTTTTT; CDR3: CASSLSGVGELFF
V: TRBV5-1; J: TRBJ2-7; size: .; D: TRBD1; DNA: TGCGCCAGCAGCACCGCCGGGACAGGGGTGAACGAGCAGTACTTC; CDR3: CASSTAGTGVNEQYF
V: TRBV6-2/TRBV6-3; J: TRBJ2-1; size: .; D: TRBD2; DNA: TGTGCCAGCAGTTACGGTAGCGGGGGGGCCCCCTACAATGAGCAGTTCTTC; CDR3: CASSYGSGGAPYNEQFF
V: TRBV6-1; J: TRBJ1-1; size: .; D: .; DNA: TGTGCCAGCAGTGACCCGGTCACTGAAGCTTTCTTT; CDR3: CASSDPVTEAFF
V: TRBV24-1; J: TRBJ1-5; size: .; D: .; DNA: TGTGCCACCAGTGGTCCGGGCACAGGGCAGCCCCAGCATTTT; CDR3: CATSGPGTGQPQHF
V: TRBV7-9; J: TRBJ2-3; size: many; D: .; DNA: TGTGCCAGCAGCGCCAGCGGAAGAACTAGCACAGATACGCAGTATTTT; CDR3: CASSASGRTSTDTQYF
V: TRBV7-8; J: TRBJ2-2; size: many; D: .; DNA: TGTGCCAGCAGCTTACTGGGCGGGGAGCTGTTTTTT; CDR3: CASSLLGGELFF
V: TRBV7-3; J: TRBJ1-1; size: many; D: .; DNA: TGTGCCAGCAGCTTAAGTGGGGGAGAGGGCTGGAACACTGAAGCTTTCTTT; CDR3: CASSLSGGEGWNTEAFF
V: TRBV6-1; J: TRBJ1-3; size: .; D: .; DNA: TGTGCCGGGGGGGGGGCAGGGCGAGCTGGAAACACCATATATTTT; CDR3: CAGGGAGRAGNTIYF